This TCR beta chain stems from a study of spatial heterogeneity in lung cancer. V was shortened by 5 bases and J by 5 bases, with 10 bases between the two germline ends. Germline lookup yields CDR1 DFQATT and CDR2 SNEGSKA (reference sequence). This CDR3 contains 11 residues. The time point is: sample taken at primary tumor resection. Notes on this clonotype: Little can be read into the size of this beta chain, an off-target read in a library designed for alpha chains.

TCRdb re-called the 5' RACE reads through MiXCR, storing one row per CDR3 protein. This sample's table has 85 to 95 distinct CDR3 sequences. Sequenced material: normal lung tissue next to the tumor, taken at surgery. This chain connects TRBV20-1 to TRBJ2-7; perhaps TRBD2 as D (5 bases). The clonotype was recovered from a male donor with early-stage non-small cell lung cancer. The CDR3 spells CSAQPEDEQYF. In nucleotides, the CDR3 is TGCAGTGCTCAGCCGGAGGACGAGCAGTACTTC.